This TCR beta chain was sequenced during a study of technical replicates of blood from a few donors (TCRdb year 2017). As to this clone: There is no known antigen for this receptor. No clone much larger than this one lies a single base away; base qualities are absent.

Library creation used the immunoSEQ multiplex PCR assay. TCRdb mirrors the immuneACCESS table, restricted to in-frame sequences. Some clones are absent from its copies; in checked studies, under half trace to an unresolved V gene, and the reason for the others is unknown. The sample table holds approximately 76,000 clones, of which almost 98% were seen once. The top ten clonotypes cover about 0.19% of the sample. The junction carries 4 bases between V and J, which are trimmed by 2 bases and 4 bases respectively. CDR1 and CDR2 were assigned from the germline V gene (reference sequence) as SGHKS and YYEKEE. The CDR3 has 11 amino acids, counting the end cysteine and phenylalanine. CDR3 DNA only is kept here, 33 bases in frame from base 1.

The chain is made from TRBV5-5 and TRBJ2-7; the D gene remains uncertain. Specimen: T cells isolated from PBMCs. The origin of this receptor is a human donor in good health. The nucleotide sequence is given as TGTGCCAGCAGCTTCAGGTACGAGCAGTACTTC. This yields the protein CASSFRYEQYF.